The 11 T cell receptor beta chains given below trace back to one sample, sequenced in a study of OX40 agonist ivuxolimab in advanced cancers. Sequencing was performed with immunoSEQ multiplex PCR; in TCRdb, only in-frame clones are kept and a portion is missing. There are under 80,000 clones in the sample; about 88% occur only once, and 15% to 20% lies in the top ten. This specimen was CD4+ or CD8+ T cells sorted from blood, taken in a trial of the OX40 agonist ivuxolimab. The receptor set was obtained from an adult with an advanced solid tumor such as melanoma, head and neck, liver or kidney cancer.

The gene calls are TRBV7-9 and TRBJ2-1, with 9 positions matching TRBD1. J gave up 1 base and V 5 bases, and 9 bases lay outside the gene matches. Germline V gene data show CDR1 as SEHNR and CDR2 as FQNEAQ (reference sequence). This CDR3 contains 17 residues. The CDR3: CASSPWTGETSYNEQFF. The CDR3 DNA reads TGTGCCAGCAGCCCATGGACAGGGGAGACTTCCTACAATGAGCAGTTCTTC.

The rearrangement links TRBV19 to TRBJ1-5; unclear D gene. V lost 2 bases and J 3 bases, leaving 11 bases between the germline ends. The length of the CDR3 is 15 residues. The germline gives CDR1 LNHDA, CDR2 SQIVND (reference sequence). The CDR3 region is CASSIKGGPNQPQHF. In DNA form, the CDR3 reads TGTGCCAGTAGTATAAAGGGAGGCCCCAATCAGCCCCAGCATTTT.

This chain links TRBV11-2 with TRBJ1-5; perhaps TRBD1 as D (6 bases). The V and J ends lost 4 bases and 4 bases respectively, with 14 bases between them. This CDR3 region has 15 residues. Germline V CDR1 and CDR2: SGHAT, FQNNGV. CDR3 residues: CASSSIPQGNQPQHF. Here the CDR3 DNA reads TGTGCCAGCAGCTCCATCCCACAGGGTAATCAGCCCCAGCATTTT.

V is TRBV2 and J is TRBJ2-7; no definite D call. Trimming removed 1 base at V and 1 base at J, with 5 bases between. The germline CDR1 and CDR2 sequences are SNHLY and FYNNEI. There are 13 residues in the CDR3. CDR3 loop: CASSEGGSYEQYF. In DNA, the CDR3 is TGTGCCAGCAGTGAAGGCGGTTCCTACGAGCAGTACTTC.

The chain's CDR3 is CASSHPGQGVETLEYEQYF. DNA for the CDR3: TGCGCCAGCAGCCACCCGGGACAGGGCGTTGAAACGTTAGAGTACGAGCAGTACTTC. This sequence joins TRBV4-1 and TRBJ2-7, with 9 bases lining up with TRBD1. The V gene end was trimmed by 3 bases and the J gene end by 4 bases; junction bases not matched to a gene: 19. Germline-derived CDR1 and CDR2 are MGHRA and YSYEKL. The CDR3 covers 19 residues.

This chain connects TRBV7-9 to TRBJ2-7; tentatively, D is TRBD2 (6 bases). The V and J ends lost 3 bases and 6 bases respectively, with 21 bases between them. This CDR3 comprises 16 residues. Germline CDR1 SEHNR, CDR2 FQNEAQ (reference sequence). CDR3 bases: TGTGCCAGCAGCTTTACCTCTGCGGGAAAGAAGGGCGAGCAGTACTTC. It encodes CASSFTSAGKKGEQYF.

This chain joins TRBV19 and TRBJ1-5; D ambiguous. CDR1 and CDR2 from the germline V gene are LNHDA and SQIVND (reference sequence). The CDR3 spans 14 residues. Trimming cost V 4 bases and J 5 bases, with 12 bases left between them. The CDR3 protein is CASSSLRNHQPQHF. The CDR3 DNA reads as TGTGCCAGTAGTAGTTTGAGGAACCATCAGCCCCAGCATTTT.

The V gene is TRBV28, the J gene TRBJ2-7; tentatively, D is TRBD1 or TRBD2 (5 bases each). V lost 10 bases, J lost 5 bases, and 12 bases lay in between. The CDR3 is made up of 11 amino acids. Germline CDR1 is MDHEN and CDR2 is SYDVKM. CDR3 in DNA: TGTGCCACCGGCAGGGACCACGAGCAGTACTTC. Translation: CATGRDHEQYF.

This CDR3 reads CASSRVREPNTEAFF. DNA for the CDR3: TGTGCCAGTAGTAGAGTCAGGGAGCCGAACACTGAAGCTTTCTTT. The chain combines TRBV19 with TRBJ1-1; weak D call: TRBD1 (5 bases). The CDR3 is 15 residues long. V was shortened by 4 bases and J by 1 base, with 13 bases between the two germline ends. Germline CDR1 and CDR2: LNHDA and SQIVND (reference sequence).

The V gene is TRBV7-6, the J gene TRBJ2-7, with TRBD1 matching over 11 bases. Germline values: CDR1 SGHVS, CDR2 FNYEAQ. Trimming took 5 bases from V and 4 from J; bases not matched to a gene: 4. This CDR3 contains 14 residues. The CDR3 loop is CASSAGTGGYEQYF. The DNA for the CDR3 is TGTGCCAGCAGCGCCGGGACAGGGGGTTACGAGCAGTACTTC.

This rearrangement joins TRBV19 to TRBJ2-5; tentative D call: TRBD2 (6 bases). The germline V and J ends were trimmed by 4 bases and 3 bases, with 18 bases remaining between them. This CDR3 is 16 amino acids long. CDR1 LNHDA and CDR2 SQIVND come from the germline V gene (reference sequence). CDR3: CASSNRLGFGEETQYF. CDR3 DNA sequence: TGTGCCAGTAGTAACCGACTAGGTTTTGGGGAAGAGACCCAGTACTTC.